The rows below give T cell receptor beta chains drawn from one sample of a study of T cells after yellow fever vaccination. TCRdb independently ran MiXCR on the 5' RACE reads; one entry per CDR3 protein. Of 110,000 to 150,000 distinct CDR3 sequences detected, under 7% appear once; the ten largest clones hold over 0.55%. The source was CD4+ T cells sorted from PBMCs, collected 10 days after the yellow fever booster vaccination. The receptors derive from a man aged 25-45 years who received the YFV17D yellow fever vaccine. CDR3s include the opening cysteine and the closing phenylalanine or tryptophan. D genes are given only for firm matches. Where a row states a size, it is once, few, many or the class of an expanded clone; other rows omit it.

d_gene | j_gene | abundance | v_gene | CDR3nt | CDR3aa
TRBD1 | TRBJ1-5 | NA | TRBV7-2 | TGTGCCAGCACAGGGACAGTGGGTCAGCCCCAGCATTTT | CASTGTVGQPQHF
TRBD2 | TRBJ2-2 | many | TRBV20-1 | TGCAGTGCTAGACGCGGGAGCGACACCGGGGAGCTGTTTTTT | CSARRGSDTGELFF
NA | TRBJ1-2 | many | TRBV27 | TGTGCCAGTTCTAAAACGCTTAACTATGGCTACACCTTC | CASSKTLNYGYTF
TRBD2 | TRBJ2-7 | few | TRBV4-3 | TGCGCCAGCAGCCAAGAGGGACTAGCGGGAGCCCGGCAGTACTTC | CASSQEGLAGARQYF
NA | TRBJ2-3 | many | TRBV6-1 | TGTGCCAGCAGTGATACTTGGGGGACAGATACGCAGTATTTT | CASSDTWGTDTQYF
NA | TRBJ2-1 | many | TRBV20-1 | TGCAGTGCCCGGGGGTTCGTCGGAGATGAGCAGTTCTTC | CSARGFVGDEQFF
NA | TRBJ2-1 | many | TRBV5-1 | TGCGCCAGCAGCTTGGAGTCAGCGAGGGAGCAGTTCTTC | CASSLESAREQFF
NA | TRBJ2-6 | many | TRBV12-3/TRBV12-4 | TGTGCCAGCAGTTTTTCGGGCGGGGCCAACGTCCTGACTTTC | CASSFSGGANVLTF
TRBD1 | TRBJ2-4 | NA | TRBV12-3/TRBV12-4 | TGTGCCAGTGGACAGGGTTTGAAAAACATTCAGTATTTC | CASGQGLKNIQYF
NA | TRBJ2-3 | many | TRBV20-1 | TGCAGTGCTAGCCTCCCGGGGGATACGCAGTATTTT | CSASLPGDTQYF
NA | TRBJ2-7 | many | TRBV7-2 | TGTGCCAGCAGCTTAGGGGACGCAGCCTACGAGCAGTACTTC | CASSLGDAAYEQYF
TRBD1 | TRBJ2-5 | NA | TRBV7-3 | TGTACCAGCAGCTTGGACAGGGAAGAGACCCAGTACTTC | CTSSLDREETQYF
TRBD2 | TRBJ2-1 | many | TRBV4-2 | TGTGCCAGCAGCCAAGACACAGCGGGAGTATCTAATGAGCAGTTCTTC | CASSQDTAGVSNEQFF
TRBD2 | TRBJ2-3 | many | TRBV20-1 | TGCAGTGCTAGAGATTGGGCGGGAGCATCAGATACGCAGTATTTT | CSARDWAGASDTQYF
NA | TRBJ2-1 | many | TRBV7-6 | TGTGCCAGCAGCCGACAGCAGGACAACAATGAGCAGTTCTTC | CASSRQQDNNEQFF
NA | TRBJ2-3 | many | TRBV9 | TGTGCCAGCAGCGTAGGGTCTACCAGAGGGGATACGCAGTATTTT | CASSVGSTRGDTQYF
TRBD2 | TRBJ2-1 | many | TRBV7-3 | TGTGCCAGCAGCCCCTCGGGACTAGCGGGAGGGCCTAGGCTACTAAATGAGCAGTTCTTC | CASSPSGLAGGPRLLNEQFF
TRBD1 | TRBJ2-5 | many | TRBV18 | TGTGCCAGCTCACCACCGGGGACAGGGGGAGAGACCCAGTACTTC | CASSPPGTGGETQYF
NA | TRBJ2-5 | few | TRBV5-1 | TGCGCCAGCAGCTTATCGGGGCTCAGGGAGACCCAGTACTTC | CASSLSGLRETQYF
NA | TRBJ1-5 | NA | TRBV20-1 | TGCAGTGCTAGATCGGGCGAGCGACATCAGCCCCAGCATTTT | CSARSGERHQPQHF
NA | TRBJ2-1 | many | TRBV5-1 | TGCGCCAGCAGGGGGGACCCCTACAATGAGCAGTTCTTC | CASRGDPYNEQFF
TRBD2 | TRBJ2-3 | many | TRBV20-1 | TGCAGTGCTAAGGCTAGCGGGATAGATACGCAGTATTTT | CSAKASGIDTQYF
TRBD1 | TRBJ1-6 | NA | TRBV5-4 | TGTGCCAGCAGCAGAACAAGAGGACAGGGGGCCTCCCTCCACTTT | CASSRTRGQGASLHF
TRBD2 | TRBJ2-1 | NA | TRBV7-2 | TGTGCCAGCAGCGCGGGGGGGGTGGGGTCCCAGTTCTTC | CASSAGGVGSQFF
TRBD2 | TRBJ2-3 | many | TRBV14 | TGTGCCAGCAGCCAAGTAGCGGGAGGGACCACAGATACGCAGTATTTT | CASSQVAGGTTDTQYF
NA | TRBJ2-1 | many | TRBV18 | TGTGCCAGCTCGTGGGGGCTCAACAATGAGCAGTTCTTC | CASSWGLNNEQFF
TRBD2 | TRBJ2-3 | few | TRBV24-1 | TGTGCCACCAGTGCAAATAGCGGGAGCAGGACAGATACGCAGTATTTT | CATSANSGSRTDTQYF
NA | TRBJ1-4 | many | TRBV10-3 | TGTGCCATCAGTGAGGACAGGAATGAAAAACTGTTTTTT | CAISEDRNEKLFF
NA | TRBJ1-2 | many | TRBV5-1 | TGCGCCAGCAGCTTGGATCCGGGGAGTTACTATGGCTACACCTTC | CASSLDPGSYYGYTF
NA | TRBJ2-1 | many | TRBV21-1 | TGTGCCAGCAGGGACTCTCTAGGCGAGCAGTTCTTC | CASRDSLGEQFF
NA | TRBJ2-3 | NA | TRBV18 | TGTGCCAGCTTCCTCCTCACCCCCGCAGATACGCAGTATTTT | CASFLLTPADTQYF
NA | TRBJ2-1 | few | TRBV6-4 | TGTGCCAGCAGTGTGGGGGGAAGCTCCTACAATGAGCAGTTCTTC | CASSVGGSSYNEQFF
NA | TRBJ2-1 | many | TRBV16 | TGTGCCAGCAGCCAAATGAGAGTTAAGGATGAGCAGTTCTTC | CASSQMRVKDEQFF
TRBD1 | TRBJ1-2 | NA | TRBV12-3/TRBV12-4 | TGTGCCATTGCGGGACAGGGGGCGATTGGTGGCTACACCTTC | CAIAGQGAIGGYTF
NA | TRBJ2-7 | many | TRBV27 | TGTGCCAGCAGACCGCCCGAGTACTTC | CASRPPEYF
TRBD1 | TRBJ2-7 | NA | TRBV7-6 | TGTGCCAGCAGCTTAGCCGGGACAGATTCATCCTACGAGCAGTACTTC | CASSLAGTDSSYEQYF
TRBD1 | TRBJ2-2 | many | TRBV7-2 | TGTGCCAGCAGCTTAAGGGTCGAAACAGGGGCCGGGGAGCTGTTTTTT | CASSLRVETGAGELFF
TRBD1 | TRBJ1-1 | many | TRBV29-1 | TGCAGCGGGGACAGGGGGGGTGAAGCTTTCTTT | CSGDRGGEAFF
NA | TRBJ1-6 | few | TRBV19 | TGTGCCAGTAGTATAAATACAGAAAATTCACCCCTCCACTTT | CASSINTENSPLHF
TRBD1 | TRBJ2-7 | many | TRBV19 | TGTGCCAGTAGTATCGACAGGGGAAACGAGCAGTACTTC | CASSIDRGNEQYF
NA | TRBJ1-2 | many | TRBV20-1 | TGCAGTGCCCGGCCTCGGGCTGCGGGACTATGGGGCTACACCTTC | CSARPRAAGLWGYTF
NA | TRBJ1-1 | many | TRBV7-2 | TGTGCCAGCAGCTTGTTCACTGAAGCTTTCTTT | CASSLFTEAFF
NA | TRBJ1-1 | NA | TRBV12-3/TRBV12-4 | TGTGCCAGCACCTTCGACCGGAACACTGAAGCTTTCTTT | CASTFDRNTEAFF
NA | TRBJ1-3 | many | TRBV5-1 | TGCGCCAGCAGCTTGGATCTGGGAAAGGGAAACACCATATATTTT | CASSLDLGKGNTIYF
NA | TRBJ2-1 | many | TRBV7-2 | TGTGCCAGCAGCTTACAAAGCGGTGGGTACAATGAGCAGTTCTTC | CASSLQSGGYNEQFF